This T cell receptor beta chain was sequenced during a study of blood T cells in healthy people across ages. Study results and limitations: TCR beta diversity per million T cells fell roughly linearly with age.

With regard to this clonotype: Its matching antigen is unknown.

Isolation yielded PBMCs, at least 6.5 million per sample, in every case. The CDR3 runs to 16 residues. Germline lookup yields CDR1 SGHTA and CDR2 FQGNSA. V dropped 3 bases and J dropped 0; count of bases not matched to a gene: 5. Using a J-beta primer mix together with a sample-barcoded 5' primer, a second PCR was run for roughly 7 to 12 cycles. Template switching added a 12-random-nucleotide identifier to every cDNA molecule. TCRdb used MiXCR to reprocess the 5' RACE reads, holding one entry per CDR3 protein. The repertoire holds about 900,000 distinct CDR3 sequences, with roughly 52% as singletons. The receptor was derived from a man under 40 in good health. The V call is TRBV7-2, the J call TRBJ2-1; TRBD1 matches at 7 bases. The sample taken for sequencing was blood. The CDR3 nucleotides are TGTGCCAGCAGCTTTAATGAGGGGGCCTCCTACAATGAGCAGTTCTTC. Translated, it gives CASSFNEGASYNEQFF.